This TCR beta chain derives from a study of blood T cells in healthy people across ages. Study-wide findings and caveats: Significant beta diversity loss was already apparent by age around 40, declining roughly linearly. The lack of PBMC sorting stopped any conclusive naive versus antigen-experienced comparison.

For the second PCR, which ran for 7 to 11 cycles, a sample-barcoded 5' primer and a J-beta primer mix were used. TCRdb reprocessed the 5' RACE reads via MiXCR and lists one record per CDR3 protein. The sample gives approximately 1.5 million distinct CDR3 sequences, approximately 43% of which show up once; roughly 3.7% is in the top ten. This clonotype was seen a handful of times. Its antigen is unknown. The CDR3 totals 15 residues. Per germline, CDR1 LGHNA and CDR2 YNFKEQ. J gave up 4 bases and V 5 bases, and 7 bases lay outside the gene matches. Specimen: blood. The sequence came from a woman aged 18 to 35 in good health. The chain has TRBV4-2 and TRBJ2-2; 7 nucleotides agree with TRBD2. This CDR3 is CASSEPGLSTGELFF. CDR3 in DNA: TGTGCCAGCAGCGAACCGGGACTAAGCACCGGGGAGCTGTTTTTT.